Given below is one T cell receptor beta chain in context. Drawn from each donor were about 9 milliliters of peripheral blood. Primers used in a second PCR of about 7 to 12 cycles were a sample-barcoded 5' primer and a J-beta primer mix. Through a template-switch adaptor with 12 random nucleotides, each cDNA molecule received a tag. Each CDR3 protein gets one entry after TCRdb re-called the 5' RACE reads with MiXCR. The data show 730,000 or so distinct CDR3 sequences, 40% to 45% seen once. The data originate from a study of blood T cells in healthy people across ages. The CDR3 has 17 amino acids. Germline CDR1 reads SEHNR; CDR2 reads FQNEAQ (reference sequence). The V and J ends lost 4 bases and 2 bases, in that order; junction bases with no gene match: 12.

The material sequenced was blood. The clonotype originates from a man of 80 years or more in good health. The chain joins TRBV7-9 to TRBJ2-3, with 7 bases that match TRBD2. In nucleotides, the CDR3 is TGTGCCAGCAGCTCGCTCTTCTGGGGGGGTCACACAGATACGCAGTATTTT. This sequence encodes CASSSLFWGGHTDTQYF.